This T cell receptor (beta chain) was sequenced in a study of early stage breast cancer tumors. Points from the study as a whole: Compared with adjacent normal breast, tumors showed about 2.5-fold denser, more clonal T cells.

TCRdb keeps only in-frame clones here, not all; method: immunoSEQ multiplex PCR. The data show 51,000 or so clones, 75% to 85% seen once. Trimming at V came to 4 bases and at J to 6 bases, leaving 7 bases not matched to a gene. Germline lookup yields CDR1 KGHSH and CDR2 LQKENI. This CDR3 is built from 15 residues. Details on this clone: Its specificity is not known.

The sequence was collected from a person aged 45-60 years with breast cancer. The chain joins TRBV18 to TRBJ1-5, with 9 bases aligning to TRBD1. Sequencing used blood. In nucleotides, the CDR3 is TGTGCCAGCTCACAAACGGACAGGGGCGGTCAGCCCCAGCATTTT. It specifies CASSQTDRGGQPQHF.